This TCR beta chain was sequenced during a study of T cell repertoires in aging, cancer and after chemotherapy. In the study overall: Over several months to years, re-sampled healthy donor repertoires clearly shared clones. Study observations and caveats: No conclusions about immunological memory after chemotherapy can be drawn from the repertoire data. Loss of evenness, beyond lost richness, contributed to age-related TCR diversity decline in cancer patients. Median generation probability rose over the chemotherapy interval in each cancer cohort, suggesting rebound thymic output.

Multiplex touch-down PCR with TRB-A/B primers amplified rearranged V-D-J TRB sequences. TCRdb ran MiXCR on the multiplex PCR reads and lists one entry per CDR3 protein. The sample carries under 8,500 distinct CDR3 sequences, around 30% recorded once. Peripheral blood genomic DNA, not sorted cells or RNA, was the template. This clonotype was detected only a few times. As yet, its antigen is unknown. This CDR3 has 13 residues. CDR1 MNHEY and CDR2 SVGAGI come from the germline V gene. V was pared by 4 bases and J by 4 bases, with 10 bases between. Input material: blood. V usage is TRBV6-5 and J usage is TRBJ1-1; possibly TRBD1 for D (5 bases). The clonotype was recovered from a human donor in good health. The CDR3 here is CASSSGRGTEAFF. Here the CDR3 DNA reads TGTGCCAGCAGTTCAGGGAGAGGCACTGAAGCTTTCTTT.